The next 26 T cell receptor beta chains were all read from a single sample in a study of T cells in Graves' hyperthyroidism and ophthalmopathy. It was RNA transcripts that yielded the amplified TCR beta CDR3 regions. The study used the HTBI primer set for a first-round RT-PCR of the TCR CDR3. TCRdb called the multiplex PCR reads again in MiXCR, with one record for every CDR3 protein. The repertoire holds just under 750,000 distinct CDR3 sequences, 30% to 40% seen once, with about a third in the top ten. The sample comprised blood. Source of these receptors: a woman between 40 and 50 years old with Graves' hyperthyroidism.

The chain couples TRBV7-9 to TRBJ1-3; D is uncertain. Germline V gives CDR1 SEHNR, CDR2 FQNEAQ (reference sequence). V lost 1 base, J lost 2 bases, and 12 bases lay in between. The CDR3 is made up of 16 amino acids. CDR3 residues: CASSLVPPRPGNTIYF. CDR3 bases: TGTGCCAGCAGCTTAGTCCCCCCCAGACCTGGAAACACCATATATTTT. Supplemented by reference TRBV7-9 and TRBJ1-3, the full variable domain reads DTGVSQNPRHKITKRGQNVTFRCDPISEHNRLYWYRQTLGQGPEFLTYFQNEAQLEKSRLLSDRFSAERPKGSFSTLEIQRTEQGDSAMYLCASSLVPPRPGNTIYFGEGSWLTVV.

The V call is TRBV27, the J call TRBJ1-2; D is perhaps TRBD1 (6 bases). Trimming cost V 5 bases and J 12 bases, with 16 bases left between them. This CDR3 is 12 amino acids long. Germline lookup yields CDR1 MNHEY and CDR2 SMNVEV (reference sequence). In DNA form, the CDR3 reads TGTGCCAGCAGTAACAGGGTAGCCGGAAACACCTTC. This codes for CASSNRVAGNTF.

The CDR3 loop reads CSPNTEAFF. The CDR3 DNA reads as TGCAGCCCCAACACTGAAGCTTTCTTT. The chain couples TRBV29-1 to TRBJ1-1, with D uncertain. The length of the CDR3 is 9 residues. Trimming shortened V by 8 bases and J by 2 bases, and 3 bases separated the two germline ends. The V gene's germline CDR1 is SQVTM and CDR2 ANQGSEA.

CDR3 protein: CAISTGDGGELFF. In DNA form, the CDR3 reads TGTGCCATCAGTACCGGTGATGGCGGGGAGCTGTTTTTT. This chain links TRBV10-3 with TRBJ2-2; D unresolved. Germline assignment: CDR1 ENHRY and CDR2 SYGVKD. V lost 5 bases and J lost 7, with 11 bases in between. CDR3 length equals 13 residues.

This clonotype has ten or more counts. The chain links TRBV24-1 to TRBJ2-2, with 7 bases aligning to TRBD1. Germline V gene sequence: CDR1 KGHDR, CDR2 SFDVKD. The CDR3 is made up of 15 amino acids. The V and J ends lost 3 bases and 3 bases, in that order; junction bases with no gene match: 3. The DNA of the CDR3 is TGTGCCACCAGTGATCCGGGACAGTACACCGGGGAGCTGTTTTTT. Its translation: CATSDPGQYTGELFF.

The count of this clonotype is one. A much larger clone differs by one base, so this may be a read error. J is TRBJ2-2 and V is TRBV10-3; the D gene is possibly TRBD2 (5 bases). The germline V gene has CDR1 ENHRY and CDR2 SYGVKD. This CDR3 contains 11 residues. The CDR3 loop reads CAIKSAGEPFF. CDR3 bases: TGTGCCATCAAGAGCGCCGGGGAGCCGTTTTTT.

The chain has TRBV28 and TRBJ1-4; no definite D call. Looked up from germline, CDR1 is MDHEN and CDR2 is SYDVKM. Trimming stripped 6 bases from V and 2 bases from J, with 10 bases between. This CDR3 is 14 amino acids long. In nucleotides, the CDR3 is TGTGCCAGCAGCCCGCACACCACTAATGAAAAACTGTTTTTT. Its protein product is CASSPHTTNEKLFF.

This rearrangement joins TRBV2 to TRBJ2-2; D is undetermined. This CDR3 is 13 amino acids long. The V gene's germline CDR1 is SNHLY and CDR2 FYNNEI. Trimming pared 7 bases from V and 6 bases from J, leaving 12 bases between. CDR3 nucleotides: TGTGCCAGCACCAACAGTTACCCCGGGGAGCTGTTTTTT. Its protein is CASTNSYPGELFF.

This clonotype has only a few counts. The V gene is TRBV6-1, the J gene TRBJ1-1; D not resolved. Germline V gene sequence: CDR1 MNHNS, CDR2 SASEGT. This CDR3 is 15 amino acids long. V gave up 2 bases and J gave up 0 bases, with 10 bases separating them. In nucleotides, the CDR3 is TGTGCCAGCAGTGAACACTGGAGGATGAACACTGAAGCTTTCTTT. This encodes CASSEHWRMNTEAFF.

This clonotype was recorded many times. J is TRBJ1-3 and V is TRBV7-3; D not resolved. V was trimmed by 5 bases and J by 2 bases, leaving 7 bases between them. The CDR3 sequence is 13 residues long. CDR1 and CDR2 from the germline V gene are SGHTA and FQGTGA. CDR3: CASSLQTGNTIYF. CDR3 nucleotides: TGTGCCAGCAGCCTACAAACTGGAAACACCATATATTTT.

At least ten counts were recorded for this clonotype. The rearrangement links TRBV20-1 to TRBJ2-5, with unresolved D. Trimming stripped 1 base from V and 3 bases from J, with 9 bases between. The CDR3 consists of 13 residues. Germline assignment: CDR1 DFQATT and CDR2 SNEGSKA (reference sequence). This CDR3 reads CSARAPVEETQYF. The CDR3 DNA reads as TGCAGTGCTAGAGCTCCGGTTGAAGAGACCCAGTACTTC.

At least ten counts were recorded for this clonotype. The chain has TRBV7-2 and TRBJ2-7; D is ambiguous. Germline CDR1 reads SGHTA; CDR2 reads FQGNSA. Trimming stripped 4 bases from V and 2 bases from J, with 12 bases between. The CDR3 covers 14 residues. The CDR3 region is CASSSMDGPYEQYF. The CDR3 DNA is TGTGCCAGCAGCTCCATGGACGGCCCCTACGAGCAGTACTTC.

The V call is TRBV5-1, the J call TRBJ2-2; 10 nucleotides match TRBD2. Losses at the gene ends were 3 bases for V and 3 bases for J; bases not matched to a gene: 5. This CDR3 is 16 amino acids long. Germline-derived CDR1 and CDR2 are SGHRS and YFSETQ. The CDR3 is CASSSGLAAYTGELFF. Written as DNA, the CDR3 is TGCGCCAGCAGCTCCGGACTAGCGGCTTACACCGGGGAGCTGTTTTTT.

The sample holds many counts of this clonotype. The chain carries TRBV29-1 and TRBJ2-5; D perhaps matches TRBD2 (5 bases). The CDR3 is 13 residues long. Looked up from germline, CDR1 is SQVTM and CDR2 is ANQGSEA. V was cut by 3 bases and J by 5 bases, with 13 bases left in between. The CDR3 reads CSVDDGVDETQYF. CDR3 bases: TGCAGCGTTGACGACGGGGTAGATGAGACCCAGTACTTC. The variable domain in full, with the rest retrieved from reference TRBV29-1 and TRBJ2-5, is SAVISQKPSRDICQRGTSLTIQCQVDSQVTMMFWYRQQPGQSLTLIATANQGSEATYESGFVIDKFPISRPNLTFSTLTVSNMSPEDSSIYLCSVDDGVDETQYFGPGTRLLVL.

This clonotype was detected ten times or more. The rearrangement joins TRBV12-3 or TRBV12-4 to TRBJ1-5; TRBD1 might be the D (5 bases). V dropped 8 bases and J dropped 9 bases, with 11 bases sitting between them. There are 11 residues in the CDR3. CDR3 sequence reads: CASGGIRPQHF. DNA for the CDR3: TGTGCCAGCGGGGGGATCCGGCCCCAGCATTTT.

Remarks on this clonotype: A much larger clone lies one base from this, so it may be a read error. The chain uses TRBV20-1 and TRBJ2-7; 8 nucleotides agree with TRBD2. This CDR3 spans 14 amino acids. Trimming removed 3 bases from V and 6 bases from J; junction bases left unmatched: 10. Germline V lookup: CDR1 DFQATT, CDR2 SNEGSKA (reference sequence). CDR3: CSASVAGPTCEQYF. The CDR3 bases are TGCAGTGCTAGTGTAGCGGGACCAACCTGCGAGCAGTACTTC.

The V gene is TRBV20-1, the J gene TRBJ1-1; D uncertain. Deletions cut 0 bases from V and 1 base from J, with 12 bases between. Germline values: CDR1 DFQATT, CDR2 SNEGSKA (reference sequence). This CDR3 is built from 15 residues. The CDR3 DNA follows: TGCAGTGCTAGAGATCCCGATGGGAGGAACACTGAAGCTTTCTTT. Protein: CSARDPDGRNTEAFF.

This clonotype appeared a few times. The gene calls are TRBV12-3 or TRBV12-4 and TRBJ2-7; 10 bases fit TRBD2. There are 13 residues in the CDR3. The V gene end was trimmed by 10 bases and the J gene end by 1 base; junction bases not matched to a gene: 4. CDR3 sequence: CATRTSGSYEQYF. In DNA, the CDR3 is TGTGCCACCAGGACTAGCGGTTCCTACGAGCAGTACTTC.

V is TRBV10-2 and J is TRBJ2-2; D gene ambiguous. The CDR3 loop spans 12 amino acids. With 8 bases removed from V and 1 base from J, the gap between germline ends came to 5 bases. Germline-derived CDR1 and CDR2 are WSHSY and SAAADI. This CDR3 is CASLGNTGELFF. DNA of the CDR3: TGCGCCAGCCTGGGGAACACCGGGGAGCTGTTTTTT.

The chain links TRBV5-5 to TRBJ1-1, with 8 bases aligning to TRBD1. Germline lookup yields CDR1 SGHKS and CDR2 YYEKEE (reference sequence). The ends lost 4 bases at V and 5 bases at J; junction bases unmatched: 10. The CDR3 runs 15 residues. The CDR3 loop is CASSRETGEWTEAFF. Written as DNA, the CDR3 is TGTGCCAGCAGCAGAGAGACAGGGGAGTGGACTGAAGCTTTCTTT.

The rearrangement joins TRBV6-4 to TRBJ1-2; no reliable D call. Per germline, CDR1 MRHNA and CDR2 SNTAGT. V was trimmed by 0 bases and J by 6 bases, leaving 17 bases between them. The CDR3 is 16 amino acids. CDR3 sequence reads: CASSDSVIAAYNGYTF. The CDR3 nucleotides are TGTGCCAGCAGTGACTCTGTTATCGCCGCTTACAATGGCTACACCTTC.

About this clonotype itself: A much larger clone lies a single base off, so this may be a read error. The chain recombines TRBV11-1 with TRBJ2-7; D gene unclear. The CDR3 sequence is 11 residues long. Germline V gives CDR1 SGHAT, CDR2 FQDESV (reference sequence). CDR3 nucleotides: TGTGCCAACAGCTTAGCCTTGGAGCAGTACTTC. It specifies CANSLALEQYF.

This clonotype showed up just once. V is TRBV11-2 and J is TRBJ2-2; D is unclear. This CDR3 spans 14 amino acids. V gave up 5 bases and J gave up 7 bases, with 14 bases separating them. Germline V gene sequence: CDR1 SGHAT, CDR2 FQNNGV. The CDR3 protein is CASSQLVLGGELFF. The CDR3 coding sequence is TGTGCCAGCAGCCAACTCGTGCTAGGCGGGGAGCTGTTTTTT.

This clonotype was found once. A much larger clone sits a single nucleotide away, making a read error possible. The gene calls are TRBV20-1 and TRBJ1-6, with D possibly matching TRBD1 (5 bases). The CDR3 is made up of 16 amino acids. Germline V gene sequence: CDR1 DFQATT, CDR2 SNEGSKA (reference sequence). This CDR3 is CSARPGSGVDNSLLHF. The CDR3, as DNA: TGCAGTGCTAGACCCGGATCGGGGGTTGATAATTCACTCCTCCACTTT.

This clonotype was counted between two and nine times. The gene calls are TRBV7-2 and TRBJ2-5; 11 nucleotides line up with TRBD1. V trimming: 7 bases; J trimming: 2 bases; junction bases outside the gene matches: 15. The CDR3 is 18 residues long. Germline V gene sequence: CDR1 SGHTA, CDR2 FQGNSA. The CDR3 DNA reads TGTGCCAGCATCGGACCATCCACGGACAGGGGGCAACAAGAGACCCAGTACTTC. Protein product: CASIGPSTDRGQQETQYF.

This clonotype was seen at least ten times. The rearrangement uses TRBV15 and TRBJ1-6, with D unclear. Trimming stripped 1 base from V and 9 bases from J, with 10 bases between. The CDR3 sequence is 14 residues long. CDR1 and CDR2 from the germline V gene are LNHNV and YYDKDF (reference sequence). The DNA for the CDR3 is TGTGCCACCAGCAGAGGGACCGACGGTTCACCCCTCCACTTT. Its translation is CATSRGTDGSPLHF. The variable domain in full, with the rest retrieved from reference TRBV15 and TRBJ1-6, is DAMVIQNPRYQVTQFGKPVTLSCSQTLNHNVMYWYQQKSSQAPKLLFHYYDKDFNNEADTPDNFQSRRPNTSFCFLDIRSPGLGDTAMYLCATSRGTDGSPLHFGNGTRLTVT.